This passage covers 27 T cell receptor beta chains from one sample sequenced in a study of cytomegalovirus exposure and HLA in healthy donors. In the PCR, 60 Vbeta and 13 Jbeta primers were used. Libraries were prepared by immunoSEQ multiplex PCR; TCRdb keeps only in-frame clonotypes and omits some of them. The table has approximately 190,000 clones, approximately 80% seen once. Specimen: PBMCs. The receptors stem from a woman aged 25 to 39 in good health and CMV-seropositive.

This chain joins TRBV9 and TRBJ1-2, with D perhaps matching TRBD1 (5 bases). CDR3 length equals 13 residues. Germline V gives CDR1 SGDLS, CDR2 YYNGEE. Between the trimmed V and J ends, which lost 0 bases and 7 bases, there was a span of 10 bases. The CDR3 reads CASSVGRDGGYTF. DNA for the CDR3: TGTGCCAGCAGCGTAGGCAGGGATGGTGGCTACACCTTC.

This chain connects TRBV19 to TRBJ1-4; possibly TRBD1 for D (6 bases). This CDR3 spans 12 amino acids. Germline V gene data show CDR1 as LNHDA and CDR2 as SQIVND (reference sequence). V gave up 5 bases and J gave up 10 bases, with 11 bases separating them. Here the CDR3 DNA reads TGTGCCAGTAGTGTCGAGACAGGAAAACTGTTTTTT. This translates into CASSVETGKLFF.

The chain employs TRBV4-1 and TRBJ1-1; a weak D match, TRBD1 (5 bases). The CDR3 is 15 amino acids. Trimming pared 0 bases from V and 2 bases from J, leaving 10 bases between. Germline assignment: CDR1 MGHRA and CDR2 YSYEKL. In DNA form, the CDR3 reads TGCGCCAGCAGCCAAGACAGGGTAGATAACACTGAAGCTTTCTTT. Residues: CASSQDRVDNTEAFF.

This chain uses TRBV30 with TRBJ2-7, with a tentative D call TRBD2 (5 bases). Germline CDR1 GTSNPN, CDR2 SVGIG (reference sequence). This CDR3 contains 15 residues. With 2 bases removed from V and 4 bases from J, the gap between germline ends came to 18 bases. CDR3 DNA sequence: TGTGCCTGGAGTCCCTCTGCAGAGGAGGTATACGAGCAGTACTTC. It specifies CAWSPSAEEVYEQYF.

This chain uses TRBV19 with TRBJ1-5; D might be TRBD1 (5 bases). The CDR3 is made up of 16 amino acids. Germline CDR1 reads LNHDA; CDR2 reads SQIVND (reference sequence). Trimming removed 5 bases at V and 3 bases at J, with 17 bases between. CDR3 in DNA: TGTGCCAGTAGTGTGCCGGTGGGGGGACCCAATCAGCCCCAGCATTTT. Its translation is CASSVPVGGPNQPQHF.

The CDR3 loop is CASSRGTGGETQYF. CDR3 DNA: TGCGCCAGCAGCCGCGGGACAGGGGGAGAGACCCAGTACTTC. This sequence joins TRBV4-1 and TRBJ2-5; TRBD1 agrees at 11 bases. CDR1 and CDR2 (germline): MGHRA, YSYEKL. J lost 4 bases, V lost 4 bases, and 2 bases had no gene match. The CDR3 has 14 residues.

The chain carries TRBV30 and TRBJ1-4; 10 bases agree with TRBD1. Trimming at V came to 7 bases and at J to 8 bases, leaving 7 bases not matched to a gene. The germline V gene encodes CDR1 GTSNPN and CDR2 SVGIG (reference sequence). The CDR3 runs to 13 residues. CDR3 protein: CASEDRGREKLFF. CDR3 DNA sequence: TGTGCCTCGGAGGACAGGGGGAGGGAAAAACTGTTTTTT.

The genes are TRBV28 and TRBJ1-5, with 10 positions matching TRBD1. CDR3 length: 14 amino acids. Germline V gene lookup returns CDR1 MDHEN and CDR2 SYDVKM. V was pared by 3 bases and J by 5 bases, with 1 base of the junction left unmatched. Here the CDR3 reads CASSLDRGDQPQHF. DNA of the CDR3: TGTGCCAGCAGTTTGGACAGGGGGGATCAGCCCCAGCATTTT.

J is TRBJ2-7 and V is TRBV5-4, with D perhaps matching TRBD1 (5 bases). The CDR3 length is 13 residues. Trimming took off 0 bases at V and 6 bases at J, with 10 bases between the two ends. Germline lookup yields CDR1 SGHNT and CDR2 YYREEE (reference sequence). As DNA, the CDR3 is TGTGCCAGCAGCTTGGACACAGGTTTCGAGCAGTACTTC. Its protein is CASSLDTGFEQYF.

The V gene is TRBV27, the J gene TRBJ2-1; the D gene is possibly TRBD1 (5 bases). Germline CDR1 MNHEY, CDR2 SMNVEV (reference sequence). V was clipped by 0 bases and J by 2 bases, with 8 bases between them. CDR3 length equals 15 residues. DNA of the CDR3: TGTGCCAGCAGTTTATCGGTCAGGGCCTACAATGAGCAGTTCTTC. As protein: CASSLSVRAYNEQFF.

The J gene is TRBJ2-1, the V gene TRBV11-2; weak D call: TRBD1 (6 bases). This CDR3 is built from 14 residues. CDR1 is SGHAT, CDR2 FQNNGV, per germline. The ends were cut back, 2 bases at V and 6 bases at J, with 11 bases in the middle. The CDR3 DNA is TGTGCCAGCAGCTTATGGGGGCCAGGCAATGAGCAGTTCTTC. Amino acid sequence: CASSLWGPGNEQFF. Combining the CDR3 with reference TRBV11-2 and TRBJ2-1 gives the whole variable domain EAGVAQSPRYKIIEKRQSVAFWCNPISGHATLYWYQQILGQGPKLLIQFQNNGVVDDSQLPKDRFSAERLKGVDSTLKIQPAKLEDSAVYLCASSLWGPGNEQFFGPGTRLTVL.

In this sample, this clone turned up once. V and J are TRBV19 and TRBJ1-4; D is unclear. CDR3 length: 15 amino acids. Looked up from germline, CDR1 is LNHDA and CDR2 is SQIVND (reference sequence). Trimming left V 8 bases short and J 3 bases short, with 16 bases between. The CDR3 loop is CASLPTPPSNEKLFF. DNA for the CDR3: TGTGCCAGTCTGCCGACACCGCCATCTAATGAAAAACTGTTTTTT.

This chain links TRBV6-5 with TRBJ2-1; possibly TRBD2 for D (5 bases). The CDR3 sequence is 13 residues long. Germline V lookup: CDR1 MNHEY, CDR2 SVGAGI. Trimming pared 2 bases from V and 8 bases from J, leaving 10 bases between. The CDR3 nucleotides are TGTGCCAGCAGTTACAGAGCGGCGGATGAGCAGTTCTTC. As protein: CASSYRAADEQFF.

This clone was seen just once. The V and J genes are TRBV5-1 and TRBJ1-1; TRBD1 matches at 10 bases. V lost 0 bases, J lost 1 base, and 3 bases stayed unmatched. The CDR3 contains 16 residues. The germline gives CDR1 SGHRS, CDR2 YFSETQ. CDR3: CASSLATGGANTEAFF. The CDR3 DNA sequence: TGCGCCAGCAGCTTGGCGACAGGGGGCGCGAACACTGAAGCTTTCTTT.

The chain has TRBV29-1 and TRBJ2-1, with D unresolved. Trimming took off 4 bases at V and 5 bases at J, with 6 bases between the two ends. Germline CDR1 and CDR2: SQVTM and ANQGSEA. The CDR3 contains 11 residues. CDR3 sequence reads: CSVVPDNEQFF. The CDR3 nucleotides are TGCAGCGTTGTCCCGGACAATGAGCAGTTCTTC.

CDR3 coding DNA: TGTGCCAGCAGTGAAGCGGAGGGTAGGGGCAATCAGCCCCAGCATTTT. Residues: CASSEAEGRGNQPQHF. The rearrangement joins TRBV6-1 to TRBJ1-5, with D unclear. The CDR3 contains 16 residues. Germline-derived CDR1 and CDR2 are MNHNS and SASEGT. Between the trimmed V and J ends, which lost 0 bases and 2 bases, there was a span of 11 bases.

The sample holds a few counts of this clone. The V gene is TRBV4-1, the J gene TRBJ2-5; D gene unclear. Germline V gene sequence: CDR1 MGHRA, CDR2 YSYEKL. The CDR3 is made up of 13 amino acids. V was trimmed by 2 bases and J by 5 bases, leaving 9 bases between them. The CDR3 region is CASSQILRETQYF. CDR3 sequence (DNA): TGCGCCAGCAGCCAAATCCTGAGGGAGACCCAGTACTTC.

The chain couples TRBV18 to TRBJ1-2; 8 bases are a match to TRBD1. Germline V lookup: CDR1 KGHSH, CDR2 LQKENI. With V trimmed by 5 bases and J by 2 bases, 4 bases remained unmatched. The CDR3 is made up of 14 amino acids. The CDR3 sequence is CASSRGQENYGYTF. The CDR3 DNA follows: TGTGCCAGCTCAAGGGGACAGGAAAACTATGGCTACACCTTC.

The chain links TRBV7-9 to TRBJ2-3; D may be TRBD2 (6 bases). With 4 bases removed from V and 1 base from J, the gap between germline ends came to 9 bases. Germline CDR1 reads SEHNR; CDR2 reads FQNEAQ (reference sequence). CDR3 length: 14 amino acids. CDR3 DNA sequence: TGTGCCAGCAGCTCTCGACTAGGCACAGATACGCAGTATTTT. Translating gives CASSSRLGTDTQYF.

Of note for this clone: The germline gene is not matched at one end of the junction; a read error may be the cause. The rearrangement uses TRBV11-3 and TRBJ2-2; TRBD2 aligns across 8 bases. This CDR3 spans 16 amino acids. Per the germline V gene, CDR1 is SGHNT and CDR2 is YENEEA. The CDR3: CASKAPGLGNSGELFF. CDR3 bases: TGTGCCAGCAAAGCTCCGGGACTAGGGAACTCCGGGGAGCTGTTTTTT.

The chain joins TRBV13 to TRBJ2-1; tentative D call: TRBD1 (5 bases). Looked up from germline, CDR1 is PRHDT and CDR2 is FYEKMQ (reference sequence). V dropped 5 bases and J dropped 9 bases, with 14 bases sitting between them. This CDR3 has 13 amino acids. CDR3 amino acids: CASSRPRTFEQFF. The CDR3 nucleotides read TGTGCCAGCAGCCGTCCCCGGACATTTGAGCAGTTCTTC.

There are a few counts of this clone. The genes are TRBV27 and TRBJ2-7, with a weak D call TRBD2 (5 bases). V was shortened by 2 bases and J by 7 bases, with 15 bases between the two germline ends. The CDR3 runs 14 residues. In germline, CDR1 is MNHEY, CDR2 SMNVEV (reference sequence). The CDR3 is CASSLKTATGEQYF. CDR3 sequence (DNA): TGTGCCAGCAGTTTAAAGACGGCCACGGGGGAGCAGTACTTC.

This clone has only a few counts. The V gene is TRBV30, the J gene TRBJ2-5; tentative D call: TRBD1 (5 bases). The germline gives CDR1 GTSNPN, CDR2 SVGIG (reference sequence). Deletions cut 1 base from V and 5 bases from J, with 11 bases between. The CDR3 totals 13 residues. CDR3 protein: CAWSGGSWETQYF. The CDR3 nucleotides read TGTGCCTGGAGTGGGGGCAGTTGGGAGACCCAGTACTTC.

As for this clone: At one of its ends the junction is not consistent with the germline gene, which may arise from a read error. This chain connects TRBV7-9 to TRBJ1-2, with TRBD1 matching 9 bases. Germline CDR1 SEHNR, CDR2 FQNEAQ (reference sequence). The CDR3 extends over 18 amino acids. The CDR3 DNA reads as TGTTCCAGCAGCTTAGAGCCGGGACAGGGACCATCTAACTATGGCTACACCTTC. It translates to CSSSLEPGQGPSNYGYTF.

The V call is TRBV11-2, the J call TRBJ2-3, with a possible D match to TRBD2 (6 bases). V was clipped by 5 bases and J by 5 bases, with 17 bases between them. The CDR3 totals 15 residues. From germline, CDR1 is SGHAT and CDR2 FQNNGV. CDR3 residues: CASSPTEGRGDTQYF. CDR3 in DNA: TGTGCCAGCAGCCCGACGGAGGGCCGAGGAGATACGCAGTATTTT.

The V gene is TRBV5-6, the J gene TRBJ1-1; tentative D call: TRBD1 (5 bases). The V gene lost 2 bases and the J gene lost 2 bases, with 19 bases spanning the gap. Germline loops: CDR1 SGHDT, CDR2 YYEEEE. CDR3 length: 17 residues. This CDR3 reads CASSFTPRETPNTEAFF. The CDR3 coding sequence is TGTGCCAGCAGCTTCACACCCAGGGAAACCCCCAACACTGAAGCTTTCTTT. Combining the CDR3 with reference TRBV5-6 and TRBJ1-1 gives the whole variable domain DAGVTQSPTHLIKTRGQQVTLRCSPKSGHDTVSWYQQALGQGPQFIFQYYEEEERQRGNFPDRFSGHQFPNYSSELNVNALLLGDSALYLCASSFTPRETPNTEAFFGQGTRLTVV.

J is TRBJ2-7 and V is TRBV15, with D perhaps matching TRBD2 (6 bases). Trimming stripped 0 bases from V and 4 bases from J, with 13 bases between. The CDR3 spans 15 residues. The germline gives CDR1 LNHNV, CDR2 YYDKDF (reference sequence). The CDR3 DNA follows: TGTGCCACCAGCAGAGATAGGGCGCGGGGATACGAGCAGTACTTC. Translation: CATSRDRARGYEQYF.